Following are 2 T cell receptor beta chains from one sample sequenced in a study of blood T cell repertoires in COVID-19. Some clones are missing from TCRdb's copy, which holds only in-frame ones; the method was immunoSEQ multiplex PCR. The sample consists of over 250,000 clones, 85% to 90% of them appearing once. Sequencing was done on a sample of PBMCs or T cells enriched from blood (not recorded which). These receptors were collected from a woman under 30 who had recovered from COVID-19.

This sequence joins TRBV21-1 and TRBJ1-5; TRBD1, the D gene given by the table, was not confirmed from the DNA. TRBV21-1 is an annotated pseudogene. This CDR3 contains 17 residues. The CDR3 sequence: CASSKARQGDSNQPQHF. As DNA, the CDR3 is TGTGCCAGCAGCAAAGCAAGGCAGGGGGATAGCAATCAGCCCCAGCATTTT.

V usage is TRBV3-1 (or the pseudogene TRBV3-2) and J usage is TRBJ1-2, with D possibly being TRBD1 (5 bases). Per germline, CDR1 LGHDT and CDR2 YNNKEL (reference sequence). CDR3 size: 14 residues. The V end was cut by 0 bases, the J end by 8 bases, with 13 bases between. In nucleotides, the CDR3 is TGTGCCAGCAGCCAAGATCTGGGGCTTGGAGGCTACACCTTC. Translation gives CASSQDLGLGGYTF.